The 29 T cell receptor beta chains presented below share a single source sample, sequenced in a study of CD8 T cells in ankylosing spondylitis. MiXCR was run by TCRdb on the 5' RACE reads, yielding one entry per CDR3 protein. The sample gives roughly 150,000 distinct CDR3 sequences, around 6.6% of which show up once; roughly 12% is in the top ten. Sequencing was done on a sample of blood, either unsorted or a sorted T cell fraction (not recorded which). The receptors shown here come from a female donor with ankylosing spondylitis or in good health (not recorded which).

This clonotype was detected only a few times. This chain connects TRBV7-2 to TRBJ1-2; D is ambiguous. V was cut by 0 bases and J by 7 bases, with 9 bases left in between. This CDR3 has 13 residues. Germline V gives CDR1 SGHTA, CDR2 FQGNSA. The CDR3 loop reads CASSLAGPTGYTF. The CDR3, as DNA: TGTGCCAGCAGCTTAGCGGGTCCGACTGGCTACACCTTC.

This clonotype was recorded many times. The rearrangement links TRBV4-1 to TRBJ1-5; D gene uncertain. The CDR3 is 16 residues long. V was cut by 1 base and J by 3 bases, with 13 bases left in between. Germline CDR1 reads MGHRA; CDR2 reads YSYEKL. CDR3 in amino acids: CASSQVVPFSNQPQHF. The DNA for the CDR3 is TGCGCCAGCAGCCAAGTAGTCCCCTTCTCCAATCAGCCCCAGCATTTT.

The chain links TRBV5-1 to TRBJ2-1; D may be TRBD1 (5 bases). Looked up from germline, CDR1 is SGHRS and CDR2 is YFSETQ. Trimming took 0 bases from V and 5 from J, leaving 9 bases between them. The CDR3 consists of 14 residues. The CDR3 here is CASSLVLGDNEQFF. The CDR3 nucleotides read TGCGCCAGCAGCTTGGTTTTAGGGGACAATGAGCAGTTCTTC.

At least ten counts were recorded for this clonotype. This rearrangement joins TRBV7-9 to TRBJ1-4; the D gene is possibly TRBD1 (5 bases). CDR3 length equals 15 residues. Trimming took 8 bases from V and 0 from J, leaving 13 bases between them. Germline CDR1 reads SEHNR; CDR2 reads FQNEAQ (reference sequence). CDR3 sequence reads: CASSPRGATNEKLFF. The CDR3 bases are TGTGCCAGCTCCCCCAGAGGGGCAACTAATGAAAAACTGTTTTTT. Using reference TRBV7-9 and TRBJ1-4 for the parts outside the CDR3, the full variable domain is DTGVSQNPRHKITKRGQNVTFRCDPISEHNRLYWYRQTLGQGPEFLTYFQNEAQLEKSRLLSDRFSAERPKGSFSTLEIQRTEQGDSAMYLCASSPRGATNEKLFFGSGTQLSVL.

This clonotype was detected many times. The genes are TRBV27 and TRBJ2-3, with TRBD2 identical over 12 bases. CDR3 length equals 14 residues. J gave up 5 bases and V 7 bases, and 4 bases lay outside the gene matches. Germline CDR1 reads MNHEY; CDR2 reads SMNVEV (reference sequence). CDR3 sequence (DNA): TGTGCCAGCAAACTAGCGGGGGGTGGAGATACGCAGTATTTT. It encodes CASKLAGGGDTQYF.

This clonotype came up many times. The chain combines TRBV5-1 with TRBJ1-1, with 9 bases fitting TRBD1. This CDR3 contains 17 residues. The V gene's germline CDR1 is SGHRS and CDR2 YFSETQ. V lost 6 bases, J lost 0 bases, and 12 bases stayed unmatched. The chain's CDR3 is CASTLAGTGRMNTEAFF. CDR3 in DNA: TGCGCCAGCACCCTTGCCGGGACAGGGCGCATGAACACTGAAGCTTTCTTT.

The chain is built from TRBV9 and TRBJ1-3; TRBD1 might be the D (6 bases). The CDR3 extends over 18 amino acids. Trimming took off 4 bases at V and 0 bases at J, with 20 bases between the two ends. CDR1 and CDR2 from the germline V gene are SGDLS and YYNGEE. This CDR3 reads CASSPLEGGRLSGNTIYF. The CDR3 DNA reads TGTGCCAGCAGCCCCCTCGAGGGGGGCAGGCTCTCTGGAAACACCATATATTTT. Full variable domain (missing parts from reference TRBV9 and TRBJ1-3): DSGVTQTPKHLITATGQRVTLRCSPRSGDLSVYWYQQSLDQGLQFLIQYYNGEERAKGNILERFSAQQFPDLHSELNLSSLELGDSALYFCASSPLEGGRLSGNTIYFGEGSWLTVV.

This clonotype was found many times. This rearrangement joins TRBV4-3 to TRBJ1-1, with a tentative D call TRBD1 (6 bases). V lost 0 bases to trimming and J lost 4 bases, with 12 bases between them. CDR1 and CDR2 from the germline V gene are LGHNA and YSLEER. The CDR3 spans 15 residues. The CDR3 coding sequence is TGCGCCAGCAGCCAAGATCGTATGGGGGCCACTGAAGCTTTCTTT. Translation: CASSQDRMGATEAFF.

This clonotype was counted many times. The chain has TRBV6-5 and TRBJ2-3; D assignment may be TRBD1 or TRBD2 (5 bases each). V gave up 1 base and J gave up 3 bases, with 8 bases separating them. Germline values: CDR1 MNHEY, CDR2 SVGAGI. This CDR3 is built from 14 residues. For the CDR3, the DNA is TGTGCCAGCAGTTACTTAGAGGGGACAGATACGCAGTATTTT. Translating it yields CASSYLEGTDTQYF.

This chain uses TRBV11-2 with TRBJ1-2; D call uncertain. The germline V gene encodes CDR1 SGHAT and CDR2 FQNNGV. The CDR3 is 15 amino acids. The V and J ends lost 2 bases and 10 bases respectively, with 20 bases between them. The DNA for the CDR3 is TGTGCCAGCAGCTTAAGGCGCCCCGATATGGAAGACTACACCTTC. It yields the protein CASSLRRPDMEDYTF.

This clonotype was seen repeatedly, ten times or more. This chain's CDR3 is CASSATIGYEQFF. The CDR3, as DNA: TGTGCCAGCAGCGCTACAATCGGGTATGAGCAGTTCTTC. V usage is TRBV3-1 and J usage is TRBJ2-1; D is unclear. Trimming took 5 bases from V and 8 from J, leaving 13 bases between them. Germline V gives CDR1 LGHDT, CDR2 YNNKEL (reference sequence). The CDR3 sequence is 13 residues long.

There are many counts of this clonotype. This chain uses TRBV12-3 or TRBV12-4 with TRBJ1-1; D is undetermined. V lost 7 bases and J 0 bases, leaving 21 bases between the germline ends. This CDR3 spans 17 amino acids. CDR3 in DNA: TGTGCCAGCACCACAATTGGCGGTTCTGTCATGAACACTGAAGCTTTCTTT. It encodes CASTTIGGSVMNTEAFF.

This clonotype was counted many times. This rearrangement joins TRBV6-1 to TRBJ1-2, with D possibly TRBD1 on 5 matching bases. This CDR3 comprises 12 residues. Trimming cost V 6 bases and J 4 bases, with 9 bases left between them. CDR1 is MNHNS, CDR2 SASEGT, per germline. The CDR3 DNA reads as TGTGCCAGCAGCGATGGGGGCTATGGCTACACCTTC. This translates into CASSDGGYGYTF.

This clonotype has a count of ten or more. This CDR3 reads CASSYSSASNQGSLHF. For the CDR3, the DNA is TGTGCCAGCAGTTACTCGAGCGCGTCAAATCAAGGCTCTTTGCATTTT. The V call is TRBV6-5, the J call TRBJ1-5; D uncertain. The germline V and J ends were trimmed by 0 bases and 15 bases, with 24 bases remaining between them. Germline CDR1 is MNHEY and CDR2 is SVGAGI. The CDR3 has 16 amino acids.

The sample holds many counts of this clonotype. The chain combines TRBV20-1 with TRBJ1-1; the D gene is possibly TRBD1 (5 bases). This CDR3 has 12 amino acids. The V end was cut by 4 bases, the J end by 0 bases, with 6 bases between. CDR1 is DFQATT, CDR2 SNEGSKA, per germline (reference sequence). The CDR3 coding sequence is TGCAGTGCTACGACAGTGAACACTGAAGCTTTCTTT. Protein: CSATTVNTEAFF.

Ten or more counts support this clonotype. This rearrangement joins TRBV3-1 to TRBJ1-6; 7 positions agree with TRBD1. The CDR3 consists of 17 residues. Germline V gene data show CDR1 as LGHDT and CDR2 as YNNKEL (reference sequence). The ends lost 0 bases at V and 6 bases at J; junction bases unmatched: 8. The CDR3 DNA reads TGTGCCAGCAGCCAAGATGTATGGGGACAGCCTAATTCACCCCTCCACTTT. Translating gives CASSQDVWGQPNSPLHF.

This clonotype has at least ten counts. This chain links TRBV27 with TRBJ1-1, with 7 bases identical to TRBD1. This CDR3 is built from 15 residues. Germline lookup yields CDR1 MNHEY and CDR2 SMNVEV (reference sequence). The trim removed 6 bases at V and 4 bases at J, leaving 11 bases unmatched. CDR3 nucleotide sequence: TGTGCCAGCAGCGTACAGGGGACGCTGGGCACTGAAGCTTTCTTT. Protein: CASSVQGTLGTEAFF.

This clonotype occurred many times. This chain connects TRBV12-3 or TRBV12-4 to TRBJ1-6; D remains ambiguous. V was clipped by 1 base and J by 0 bases, with 10 bases between them. The CDR3 is made up of 17 amino acids. The CDR3 DNA follows: TGTGCCAGCAGTTTAGAGGTTGGAAGCTCCTATAATTCACCCCTCCACTTT. Amino acids: CASSLEVGSSYNSPLHF.

This sequence joins TRBV7-8 and TRBJ2-1; D unclear. Germline lookup yields CDR1 SGHVS and CDR2 FQNEAQ. V was pared by 2 bases and J by 7 bases, with 15 bases between. The CDR3 runs 15 residues. The CDR3 sequence is CASSLSRITWNEQFF. The CDR3 DNA reads as TGTGCCAGCAGCTTAAGCCGGATCACCTGGAATGAGCAGTTCTTC.

This clonotype came up a few times. V gene TRBV7-9 combines with J gene TRBJ2-5; D is undetermined. V lost 5 bases and J lost 2, with 12 bases in between. CDR3 size: 14 residues. Germline V gene data show CDR1 as SEHNR and CDR2 as FQNEAQ (reference sequence). The DNA of the CDR3 is TGTGCCAGCAGCGAATTAGGATTACAAGAGACCCAGTACTTC. This gives the protein CASSELGLQETQYF.

This clonotype was counted at least ten times. J is TRBJ1-3 and V is TRBV20-1; 7 bases agree with TRBD1. Germline V gene data show CDR1 as DFQATT and CDR2 as SNEGSKA (reference sequence). Unmatched junction bases numbered 10, after V lost 0 bases and J lost 2 bases. The CDR3 runs to 17 residues. The CDR3 sequence is CSARDSGRGGAGNTIYF. CDR3 nucleotides: TGCAGTGCTAGAGATTCAGGCAGGGGGGGAGCTGGAAACACCATATATTTT.

This clonotype was seen repeatedly, ten times or more. The chain links TRBV29-1 to TRBJ1-1; D unclear. This CDR3 contains 11 residues. Trimming shortened V by 5 bases and J by 2 bases, and 6 bases separated the two germline ends. CDR1 is SQVTM, CDR2 ANQGSEA, per germline. Written as DNA, the CDR3 is TGCAGCGTTCCAGGTAACACTGAAGCTTTCTTT. Its translation: CSVPGNTEAFF.

CDR3 coding DNA: TGTGCCAGTAGCGAAACAGGGGCCGGGCAGCCCCAGCATTTT. The encoded protein is CASSETGAGQPQHF. The chain has TRBV19 and TRBJ1-5, with TRBD1 identical over 7 bases. V lost 6 bases and J lost 7; bases outside the gene matches: 9. Germline loops: CDR1 LNHDA, CDR2 SQIVND (reference sequence). This CDR3 region has 14 residues. Full variable domain (rest looked up from reference TRBV19 and TRBJ1-5): DGGITQSPKYLFRKEGQNVTLSCEQNLNHDAMYWYRQDPGQGLRLIYYSQIVNDFQKGDIAEGYSVSREKKESFPLTVTSAQKNPTAFYLCASSETGAGQPQHFGDGTRLSIL.

This clonotype occurred many times. The chain links TRBV15 to TRBJ2-6; the D is unclear. CDR1 and CDR2 (germline): LNHNV, YYDKDF (reference sequence). With 3 bases removed from V and 0 bases from J, the gap between germline ends came to 6 bases. The CDR3 spans 15 residues. CDR3 region: CATSSSSSGANVLTF. The CDR3 DNA is TGTGCCACCAGCAGTTCAAGCTCTGGGGCCAACGTCCTGACTTTC. Full variable domain (rest looked up from reference TRBV15 and TRBJ2-6): DAMVIQNPRYQVTQFGKPVTLSCSQTLNHNVMYWYQQKSSQAPKLLFHYYDKDFNNEADTPDNFQSRRPNTSFCFLDIRSPGLGDTAMYLCATSSSSSGANVLTFGAGSRLTVL.

This clonotype was observed at least ten times. The chain employs TRBV25-1 and TRBJ1-4; TRBD1 is a possible D gene (6 bases). This CDR3 has 15 residues. Per germline, CDR1 MGHDK and CDR2 SYGVNS. Trimming removed 5 bases at V and 6 bases at J, with 16 bases between. This CDR3 reads CASSSRTEKDEKLFF. The CDR3 bases are TGTGCCAGCAGTTCTCGGACAGAAAAGGATGAAAAACTGTTTTTT.

This clonotype was counted ten times or more. The V call is TRBV5-1, the J call TRBJ2-4, with TRBD1 matching 10 bases. There are 16 residues in the CDR3. The germline gives CDR1 SGHRS, CDR2 YFSETQ. V gave up 0 bases and J gave up 7 bases; unmatched junction bases: 7. CDR3 in DNA: TGCGCCAGCAGCTTGGAGGGACAGGGGTTAGGCAACATTCAGTACTTC. Amino acids: CASSLEGQGLGNIQYF. Full variable domain (remainder filled in from reference TRBV5-1 and TRBJ2-4): KAGVTQTPRYLIKTRGQQVTLSCSPISGHRSVSWYQQTPGQGLQFLFEYFSETQRNKGNFPGRFSGRQFSNSRSEMNVSTLELGDSALYLCASSLEGQGLGNIQYFGAGTRLSVL.

This clonotype was seen many times. The chain employs TRBV21-1 and TRBJ2-3. TRBV21-1 is noted as a pseudogene. This CDR3 spans 16 amino acids. CDR3 nucleotides: TGTGCCAGCAGCAAAGACACCCGTGCTAGCACAGATACGCAGTATTTT. Amino acid sequence: CASSKDTRASTDTQYF.

The sample holds many counts of this clonotype. The genes are TRBV5-1 and TRBJ2-5, with a tentative D call TRBD1 (7 bases). The V end lost 4 bases, the J end lost 7 bases, and 20 bases lay between the germline ends. The CDR3 contains 15 residues. The V gene's germline CDR1 is SGHRS and CDR2 YFSETQ. DNA for the CDR3: TGCGCCAGCAGCCCGGGCGGAGGGGGCTCGCGGACCCAGTACTTC. It specifies CASSPGGGGSRTQYF.

The chain employs TRBV11-2 and TRBJ2-3; 15 bases are shared with TRBD2. The trim removed 4 bases at V and 1 base at J, leaving 6 bases unmatched. Germline CDR1 and CDR2: SGHAT and FQNNGV. The CDR3 has 18 residues. The CDR3 loop reads CASSWTSGGAGGTDTQYF. The CDR3 coding sequence is TGTGCCAGCAGCTGGACTAGCGGGGGGGCTGGTGGCACAGATACGCAGTATTTT.